This entry describes one TCR beta chain. Its recognized antigen is unknown. No much larger clone is present one base from it, and per-base qualities are unavailable. Patients with autoimmune disease history or receiving systemic immunosuppression were excluded from the trial. Peripheral blood for TCR sequencing was collected from all dose cohorts at baseline, on cycle 4 day 1, and on cycle 7 day 1. Samples were obtained from an open-label, multicenter, first-in-human phase I dose-escalation trial of ivuxolimab. Adults with locally advanced or metastatic head and neck squamous cell, hepatocellular, melanoma or renal cell carcinoma were enrolled in the trial. Before TCR sequencing, CD4+ and CD8+ T cells were separately sorted from peripheral blood. The CDR1 and CDR2 encoded by the germline V gene are KGHSH and LQKENI. Its CDR3 holds 17 amino acids, cysteine through phenylalanine. The retained sequence is limited to the CDR3, 51 bases, with the frame set at the first base. V has 5 bases trimmed and J has 2 bases trimmed; junction bases matching no gene number 12.

This sample was included in a study of OX40 agonist ivuxolimab in advanced cancers. A note on the overall study: The costimulatory receptor OX40 (CD134) was targeted by ivuxolimab, a fully human IgG2 agonistic monoclonal antibody. Intravenous ivuxolimab was administered to patients every 2 weeks at six dose levels: 0.01, 0.1, 0.3, 1.5, 3 and 10 mg/kg. Of the approximately 50 dose-escalation patients, hepatocellular carcinoma was present in around 20, melanoma in approximately 15, renal cell carcinoma in 9 and head and neck cancer in 9. In the dose-escalation cohort, around four fifths of patients were male, and the mean age was approximately 60 years, with a range of roughly 20 to 85. Patients were allowed to have had prior anti-PD-1, anti-PD-L1 or anti-CTLA-4 therapy, and less than 45% of the dose-escalation patients had previously received checkpoint inhibitors. Partial responses were achieved by three dose-escalation patients, of whom one had hepatocellular carcinoma and two had cutaneous melanoma. The purpose of peripheral TCRbeta sequencing was to test whether ivuxolimab changed TCR sequence diversity and led to clonal T-cell expansion. The paper reports the monotherapy dose-escalation portion (N of about 50 patients) of the phase I ivuxolimab trial. Results and caveats for the whole study, not just this receptor: At doses of 0.1 to 3.0 mg/kg, clonal expansion of both CD4+ and CD8+ T cells in blood was seen between baseline and week 6. In partial responders in the 0.1-3.0 mg/kg groups, normalized peripheral clonal expansion was found to be among the lowest, especially among CD8+ T cells. The antigen specificity of the peripheral T cells that underwent clonal expansion was not determined. Low levels of normalized T-cell clonal expansion were also seen in some nonresponding patients. After ivuxolimab, CD8+ T cells had more expanded clones than CD4+ T cells on average.

For sequencing of the TCRbeta CDR3 region, genomic DNA was extracted from the sorted cells. The immunoSEQ Assay was used to sequence the TCRbeta CDR3 regions. The immuneACCESS repertoire file appears here via TCRdb, limited to in-frame rearrangements. These files lack a portion of the clones; in checked studies, under half of the deficit traces to unresolved V genes, and the cause of the others is not known. The sample data list tens of thousands of clones, and around 84% of these were observed just once. The ten largest clones take up approximately 22% of the sample. The V and J segments used are TRBV18 and TRBJ1-5, with TRBD1 identical over 7 junction bases. Here the sequenced sample was CD4+ or CD8+ T cells sorted from blood, taken in a trial of the OX40 agonist ivuxolimab. The TCR comes from an adult with an advanced solid tumor such as melanoma, head and neck, liver or kidney cancer. CDR3 reads: CASSETGYPGGNQPQHF. The nucleotides read TGTGCCAGCTCAGAGACAGGGTACCCCGGTGGCAATCAGCCCCAGCATTTT. The full variable domain, completed from the reference TRBV18 and TRBJ1-5 proteins outside the CDR3, reads NAGVMQNPRHLVRRRGQEARLRCSPMKGHSHVYWYRQLPEEGLKFMVYLQKENIIDESGMPKERFSAEFPKEGPSILRIQQVVRGDSAAYFCASSETGYPGGNQPQHFGDGTRLSIL.